This T cell receptor beta chain originates from a study of cytomegalovirus exposure and HLA in healthy donors. Regarding the study as a whole: Versus the roughly 700-donor mean, an Asian-associated ancestry cluster reportedly showed fewer N-insertions in a later analysis.

Vbeta (60) and Jbeta (13) primers were used in the PCR. Sequencing used immunoSEQ multiplex PCR; TCRdb keeps in-frame clones, though not all of them. The sample lists 60,000 to 75,000 clones; roughly 74% were seen once. Points on this clone: Its antigen is undetermined.

This CDR3 has 18 amino acids. The germline V and J ends were trimmed by 1 base and 5 bases, with 23 bases remaining between them. The germline gives CDR1 LNHNV, CDR2 YYDKDF (reference sequence). The rearrangement uses TRBV15 and TRBJ1-1, with a tentative D call TRBD1 (5 bases). Sequencing used PBMCs. The clonotype was recovered from a woman in her twenties or thirties in good health and CMV-seropositive. The CDR3 region is CATSRGLGRAREETEAFF. For the CDR3, the DNA is TGTGCCACCAGCAGAGGACTGGGCAGGGCTCGAGAGGAAACTGAAGCTTTCTTT.